Below are 28 T cell receptor beta chains sequenced from a single sample in a study of cytomegalovirus exposure and HLA in healthy donors. Researchers ran the PCR with 60 Vbeta and 13 Jbeta primers. Libraries were prepared by immunoSEQ multiplex PCR; TCRdb keeps only in-frame clonotypes and omits some of them. The table lists around 99,000 clones, around 86% of them singletons. Sequencing was performed on PBMCs. All receptors derive from a woman aged 25-40 years in good health and CMV-seronegative.

This clone was seen just once. This chain connects TRBV15 to TRBJ2-2, with 11 bases identical to TRBD2. The germline V gene encodes CDR1 LNHNV and CDR2 YYDKDF (reference sequence). The CDR3 extends over 17 amino acids. V gave up 1 base and J gave up 2 bases; unmatched junction bases: 3. The CDR3 sequence is CATSRGLAGYNTGELFF. The CDR3 coding sequence is TGTGCCACCAGCAGAGGACTAGCGGGATATAACACCGGGGAGCTGTTTTTT.

The chain combines TRBV5-1 with TRBJ2-7; 9 positions agree with TRBD1. Germline-derived CDR1 and CDR2 are SGHRS and YFSETQ. V lost 0 bases, J lost 4 bases, and 8 bases stayed unmatched. The CDR3 extends over 16 amino acids. CDR3 in amino acids: CASSLAVTGGKYEQYF. The CDR3, as DNA: TGCGCCAGCAGCTTGGCCGTGACAGGGGGTAAATACGAGCAGTACTTC.

The chain joins TRBV4-2 to TRBJ2-4, with 7 bases that match TRBD2. This CDR3 comprises 15 residues. With 3 bases clipped from V and 5 bases from J, the junction kept 7 bases outside the gene matches. Germline CDR1 is LGHNA and CDR2 is YNFKEQ. The CDR3 coding sequence is TGTGCCAGCAGCCAGGGGAGGGGACCCCAAAACATTCAGTACTTC. Residues: CASSQGRGPQNIQYF.

The chain links TRBV15 to TRBJ1-5, with D perhaps TRBD1 (5 bases). Germline V gives CDR1 LNHNV, CDR2 YYDKDF (reference sequence). The CDR3 is 13 residues long. Trimming shortened V by 0 bases and J by 11 bases, and 11 bases separated the two germline ends. CDR3 coding DNA: TGTGCCACCAGCAGAGATTTAGCACAGGCCCAGCATTTT. This translates into CATSRDLAQAQHF.

V usage is TRBV5-4 and J usage is TRBJ2-5; 10 nucleotides agree with TRBD2. Germline V lookup: CDR1 SGHNT, CDR2 YYREEE (reference sequence). Trimming at V came to 4 bases and at J to 7 bases, leaving 7 bases not matched to a gene. CDR3 length: 14 residues. The CDR3 is CASSLGLALGTQYF. Here the CDR3 DNA reads TGTGCCAGCAGCCTGGGACTAGCGTTGGGGACCCAGTACTTC.

The count of this clone is one. V and J are TRBV18 and TRBJ2-7; a weak D match, TRBD1 (5 bases). This CDR3 contains 13 residues. Germline V gives CDR1 KGHSH, CDR2 LQKENI. V lost 2 bases, J lost 2 bases, and 7 bases lay in between. The CDR3: CASSPARAYEQYF. In DNA form, the CDR3 reads TGTGCCAGCTCACCAGCCAGGGCCTACGAGCAGTACTTC.

The CDR3, as DNA: TGTGCCAGCAGCACATGGACAGGATTCTACGAGCAGTACTTC. Residues: CASSTWTGFYEQYF. The V gene is TRBV5-6, the J gene TRBJ2-7; the match to TRBD1 covers 7 bases. Germline V gives CDR1 SGHDT, CDR2 YYEEEE. CDR3 length: 14 amino acids. Trimming removed 4 bases from V and 3 bases from J; junction bases left unmatched: 7.

V usage is TRBV29-1 and J usage is TRBJ2-5; 8 bases are shared with TRBD1. The CDR3 is 13 residues long. Germline V gene lookup returns CDR1 SQVTM and CDR2 ANQGSEA. The ends lost 4 bases at V and 1 base at J; junction bases unmatched: 2. CDR3 region: CSVGGTGQETQYF. The CDR3 DNA follows: TGCAGCGTTGGAGGGACAGGCCAAGAGACCCAGTACTTC.

The chain uses TRBV27 and TRBJ2-5, with 12 nucleotides matching TRBD2. CDR1 is MNHEY, CDR2 SMNVEV, per germline (reference sequence). The CDR3 totals 15 residues. The V and J ends lost 6 bases and 5 bases, in that order; junction bases with no gene match: 7. The CDR3 DNA follows: TGTGCCAGCAGCCCGTGGACTAGCGGGACTGAGACCCAGTACTTC. Translated, it gives CASSPWTSGTETQYF.

Only one count was recorded for this clone. The CDR3 loop reads CASSTQGSPNEKLFF. The CDR3 DNA reads TGTGCCAGCTCCACACAGGGGTCTCCTAATGAAAAACTGTTTTTT. The chain recombines TRBV18 with TRBJ1-4; 7 bases match TRBD1. Germline assignment: CDR1 KGHSH and CDR2 LQKENI. The CDR3 spans 15 residues. Trimming at V came to 6 bases and at J to 3 bases, leaving 7 bases not matched to a gene.

V is TRBV6-4 and J is TRBJ2-3, with 7 bases lining up with TRBD1. The CDR3 covers 15 residues. Trimming took 2 bases from V and 0 from J; bases not matched to a gene: 2. Germline-derived CDR1 and CDR2 are MRHNA and SNTAGT. The CDR3, as DNA: TGTGCCAGCAGTGACGGGACAGCTAGCACAGATACGCAGTATTTT. This translates into CASSDGTASTDTQYF.

Only one count was recorded for this clone. The chain is built from TRBV27 and TRBJ2-4; D remains unclear. V was shortened by 6 bases and J by 5 bases, with 5 bases between the two germline ends. Germline V gene lookup returns CDR1 MNHEY and CDR2 SMNVEV (reference sequence). This CDR3 contains 11 residues. This chain's CDR3 is CASRQQNIQYF. The DNA of the CDR3 is TGTGCCAGCAGACAACAAAACATTCAGTACTTC.

The chain combines TRBV10-3 with TRBJ1-5; 8 bases align to TRBD1. V shed 6 bases and J 2 bases; nucleotides not matched to a gene: 3. Germline assignment: CDR1 ENHRY and CDR2 SYGVKD. The CDR3 is made up of 14 amino acids. The CDR3 DNA follows: TGTGCCATCAGCGAGACAGGGGGCAATCAGCCCCAGCATTTT. Translated, it gives CAISETGGNQPQHF.

This rearrangement joins TRBV5-1 to TRBJ1-1; TRBD1 matches 7 bases. This CDR3 has 13 amino acids. Germline CDR1 is SGHRS and CDR2 is YFSETQ. V lost 4 bases and J lost 3; bases outside the gene matches: 3. In DNA form, the CDR3 reads TGCGCCAGCAGCCTGGGACAGCACACTGAAGCTTTCTTT. This encodes CASSLGQHTEAFF.

The rearrangement joins TRBV7-2 to TRBJ2-3; maybe TRBD2 (6 bases). V shed 1 base and J shed 5 bases, with 13 bases lying between them. Germline CDR1 and CDR2: SGHTA and FQGNSA. The CDR3 runs to 15 residues. The CDR3 here is CTSSLVTGVQDTQYF. The CDR3 coding sequence is TGTACCAGCAGCTTAGTAACGGGAGTGCAAGATACGCAGTATTTT.

The CDR3 here is CASSRGAGTSGYTDTQYF. The DNA of the CDR3 is TGTGCCAGCAGCAGAGGGGCGGGGACTAGCGGTTACACAGATACGCAGTATTTT. The rearrangement uses TRBV9 and TRBJ2-3, with 11 nucleotides matching TRBD2. J was trimmed by 2 bases and V by 4 bases; bases with no gene match: 12. The CDR3 runs 18 residues. Looked up from germline, CDR1 is SGDLS and CDR2 is YYNGEE.

The chain couples TRBV4-1 to TRBJ2-2; D is ambiguous. Germline V CDR1 and CDR2: MGHRA, YSYEKL. The CDR3 runs to 17 residues. Trimming stripped 0 bases from V and 5 bases from J, with 16 bases between. The CDR3 is CASSQDSGGATTGELFF. Written as DNA, the CDR3 is TGCGCCAGCAGCCAAGACTCTGGCGGAGCCACAACCGGGGAGCTGTTTTTT.

V usage is TRBV28 and J usage is TRBJ2-1, with a weak D call TRBD2 (6 bases). Trimming left V 5 bases short and J 6 bases short, with 8 bases between. The CDR3 is 12 residues long. Germline V gene sequence: CDR1 MDHEN, CDR2 SYDVKM. This CDR3 reads CASSRGLNEQFF. The DNA of the CDR3 is TGTGCCAGCAGTCGGGGACTCAATGAGCAGTTCTTC.

This clone was counted a few times. V and J are TRBV7-9 and TRBJ2-1; 8 positions match TRBD2. Germline V lookup: CDR1 SEHNR, CDR2 FQNEAQ (reference sequence). This CDR3 has 16 amino acids. Trimming cost V 4 bases and J 1 base; bases outside gene matches: 6. CDR3 nucleotides: TGTGCCAGCAGCTCCTCTAGCGGGCGGTCCTACAATGAGCAGTTCTTC. It encodes CASSSSSGRSYNEQFF.

The chain couples TRBV29-1 to TRBJ2-4, with TRBD1 matching 8 bases. Trimming at V came to 4 bases and at J to 0 bases, leaving 11 bases not matched to a gene. The CDR3 spans 17 residues. Germline V gives CDR1 SQVTM, CDR2 ANQGSEA. The CDR3 coding sequence is TGCAGCGTTGCAGGGGGCAAGTGGACCTTAGCCAAAAACATTCAGTACTTC. Translation gives CSVAGGKWTLAKNIQYF.

This clone has a handful of counts. This chain joins TRBV5-1 and TRBJ1-3; no firm D call. V was shortened by 0 bases and J by 4 bases, with 17 bases between the two germline ends. From germline, CDR1 is SGHRS and CDR2 YFSETQ. The CDR3 contains 17 residues. The CDR3 protein is CASSLVPSGVIGNTIYF. The CDR3 region has the DNA TGCGCCAGCAGCTTGGTCCCATCCGGGGTGATCGGAAACACCATATATTTT.

This clone showed up just a few times. The chain links TRBV6-6 to TRBJ2-7; 11 bases map to TRBD2. V shed 1 base and J 6 bases; nucleotides not matched to a gene: 8. The CDR3 is made up of 16 amino acids. Germline assignment: CDR1 MNHNY and CDR2 SVGAGI (reference sequence). The CDR3 nucleotides read TGTGCCAGCAGTTACTTTCTACTAGCGGGAGAACCCGAGCAGTACTTC. Protein: CASSYFLLAGEPEQYF.

J is TRBJ2-2 and V is TRBV7-9; TRBD2 agrees at 11 bases. Looked up from germline, CDR1 is SEHNR and CDR2 is FQNEAQ (reference sequence). Trimming at V came to 5 bases and at J to 4 bases, leaving 6 bases not matched to a gene. CDR3 length: 16 residues. CDR3 loop: CASSELAGVSTGELFF. In DNA form, the CDR3 reads TGTGCCAGCAGCGAACTAGCGGGAGTCAGCACCGGGGAGCTGTTTTTT.

The V call is TRBV19, the J call TRBJ2-3; a weak D match, TRBD1 (5 bases). Germline V gives CDR1 LNHDA, CDR2 SQIVND (reference sequence). This CDR3 region has 12 residues. V shed 8 bases and J shed 3 bases, with 9 bases lying between them. This CDR3 is CASDPGTDTQYF. In DNA form, the CDR3 reads TGTGCCAGTGACCCAGGGACAGATACGCAGTATTTT.

DNA of the CDR3: TGTGCCAGCAGCGAGGGGACTAGCGGGGGACCGGCTTACAATGAGCAGTTCTTC. Translating it yields CASSEGTSGGPAYNEQFF. The V gene is TRBV7-9, the J gene TRBJ2-1, with 14 bases fitting TRBD2. CDR3 size: 18 residues. V was pared by 5 bases and J by 4 bases, with 10 bases of the junction left unmatched. Per the germline V gene, CDR1 is SEHNR and CDR2 is FQNEAQ (reference sequence).

The rearrangement links TRBV6-1 to TRBJ2-1; a possible D gene is TRBD2 (5 bases). The CDR3 is 16 residues long. The germline V and J ends were trimmed by 4 bases and 3 bases, with 16 bases remaining between them. The germline V gene has CDR1 MNHNS and CDR2 SASEGT. As DNA, the CDR3 is TGTGCCAGCAGTGGAGGAACCGGGGAAATCTACAATGAGCAGTTCTTC. Its translation is CASSGGTGEIYNEQFF.

The rearrangement links TRBV5-1 to TRBJ2-5, with D hard to call. Germline CDR1 is SGHRS and CDR2 is YFSETQ. V lost 0 bases and J 2 bases, leaving 8 bases between the germline ends. This CDR3 is 14 amino acids long. DNA of the CDR3: TGCGCCAGCAGCTTGGAGGCAGGTCAAGAGACCCAGTACTTC. Translated: CASSLEAGQETQYF.

The chain joins TRBV7-2 to TRBJ2-5; maybe TRBD1 (6 bases). The CDR3 loop spans 15 amino acids. Trimming removed 5 bases from V and 2 bases from J, with 15 bases in between. Germline V gene lookup returns CDR1 SGHTA and CDR2 FQGNSA. CDR3 region: CASSQGGLRQETQYF. For the CDR3, the DNA is TGTGCCAGCAGCCAAGGGGGTCTTAGGCAAGAGACCCAGTACTTC.